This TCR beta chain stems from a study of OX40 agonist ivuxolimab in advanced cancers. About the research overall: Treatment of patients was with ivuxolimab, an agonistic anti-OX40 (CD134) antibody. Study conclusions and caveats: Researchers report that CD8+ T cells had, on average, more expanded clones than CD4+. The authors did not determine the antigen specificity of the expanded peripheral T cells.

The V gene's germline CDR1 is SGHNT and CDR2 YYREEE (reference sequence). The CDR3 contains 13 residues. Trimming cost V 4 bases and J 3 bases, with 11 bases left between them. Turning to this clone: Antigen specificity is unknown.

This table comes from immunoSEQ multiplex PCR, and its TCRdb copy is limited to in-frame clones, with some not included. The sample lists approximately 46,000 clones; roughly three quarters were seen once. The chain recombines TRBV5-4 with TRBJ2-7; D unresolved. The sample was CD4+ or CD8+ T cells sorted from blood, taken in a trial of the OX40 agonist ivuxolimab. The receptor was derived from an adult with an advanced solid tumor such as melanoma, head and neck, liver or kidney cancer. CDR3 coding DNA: TGTGCCAGCAGCCAGGACGTCGGCTACGAGCAGTACTTC. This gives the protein CASSQDVGYEQYF.